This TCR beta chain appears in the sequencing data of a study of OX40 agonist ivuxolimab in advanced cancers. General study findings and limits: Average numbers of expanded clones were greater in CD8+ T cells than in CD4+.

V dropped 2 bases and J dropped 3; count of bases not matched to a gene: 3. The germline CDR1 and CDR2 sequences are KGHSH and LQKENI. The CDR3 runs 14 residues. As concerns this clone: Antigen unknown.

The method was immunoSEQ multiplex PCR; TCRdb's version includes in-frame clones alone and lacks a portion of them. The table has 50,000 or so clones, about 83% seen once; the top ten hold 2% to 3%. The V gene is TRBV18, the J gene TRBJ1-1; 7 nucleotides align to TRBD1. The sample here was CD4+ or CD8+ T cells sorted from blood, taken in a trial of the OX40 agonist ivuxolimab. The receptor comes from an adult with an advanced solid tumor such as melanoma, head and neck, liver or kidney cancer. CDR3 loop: CASSPRQGDTEAFF. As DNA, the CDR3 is TGTGCCAGCTCACCAAGGCAGGGGGACACTGAAGCTTTCTTT.